These T cell receptor beta chains were read from a single sample in a study of vaccination effects on CD4 cells after COVID-19. Antigens for these TCRs are unknown. Clones were read by immunoSEQ multiplex PCR, and TCRdb kept only the in-frame ones, dropping some. The table records around 24,000 clones, over 60% of them present only once. The specimen was CD4+ T cells from PBMCs cultured with SARS-CoV-2 spike peptides, collected after COVID-19 vaccination. All receptors derive from a human donor who received a COVID-19 vaccine. Some clones in this sample may be carry-over from other donors' samples. The CDR3 runs from the conserved cysteine through the conserved F or W. D genes are given only for firm matches. Clone size is shown for a subset of rows, as once, few, many or a class of expanded clone.

v_call	j_call	d_call	clone_size	cdr3_aa	cdr3_nt
TRBV5-1	TRBJ2-5	NA	NA	CASSLEGGETQYF	TGCGCCAGCAGCTTGGAGGGGGGGGAGACCCAGTACTTC
TRBV5-1	TRBJ2-1	NA	NA	CASSLIKSSSYNEQFF	TGCGCCAGCAGCTTAATCAAGAGCAGCTCCTACAATGAGCAGTTCTTC
TRBV4-1	TRBJ2-6	NA	NA	CASSQRYPGSSGANVLTF	TGCGCCAGCAGCCAACGTTATCCAGGGTCCTCCGGGGCCAACGTCCTGACTTTC
TRBV19	TRBJ2-3	TRBD2	NA	CASKRGPNTDTQYF	TGTGCCAGTAAGCGGGGGCCCAACACAGATACGCAGTATTTT
TRBV12-3/TRBV12-4	TRBJ1-2	TRBD1	medium-sized	CASSTGQVYTF	TGTGCCAGCAGTACCGGACAGGTCTACACCTTC
TRBV12-3/TRBV12-4	TRBJ2-1	TRBD2	NA	CASTISGNNEQFF	TGTGCCAGCACCATTAGCGGGAACAATGAGCAGTTCTTC
TRBV5-1	TRBJ1-6	TRBD1	NA	CASNDPGQGLSPLHF	TGCGCCAGCAACGATCCGGGACAGGGTTTGTCACCCCTCCACTTT
TRBV5-4	TRBJ2-2	TRBD1	NA	CASSYRGRPGELFF	TGTGCCAGCAGTTACAGGGGGCGCCCAGGGGAGCTGTTTTTT
TRBV13	TRBJ2-5	TRBD1	NA	CASSFPTGTGAETQYF	TGTGCCAGCAGCTTCCCGACCGGGACAGGGGCAGAGACCCAGTACTTC
TRBV4-1	TRBJ1-4	NA	medium-sized	CASSHEKLFF	TGCGCCAGCAGCCACGAAAAACTGTTTTTT
TRBV4-2	TRBJ1-2	NA	NA	CASSFKFDTGRGYGYTF	TGTGCCAGCAGCTTCAAGTTCGATACAGGGCGGGGGTATGGCTACACCTTC
TRBV19	TRBJ2-3	NA	NA	CASSRTLGISTDTQYF	TGTGCCAGTAGTAGGACCTTAGGGATAAGCACAGATACGCAGTATTTT
TRBV7-2	TRBJ1-5	NA	NA	CASSSPGGRNQPQHF	TGTGCCAGCAGCTCCCCGGGCGGGCGCAATCAGCCCCAGCATTTT
TRBV7-8	TRBJ1-2	NA	NA	CASSLAGSGYTF	TGTGCCAGCAGCTTAGCGGGAAGTGGCTACACCTTC
TRBV30	TRBJ1-1	NA	NA	CAWSNGGAGAFF	TGTGCCTGGAGTAATGGGGGCGCAGGAGCTTTCTTT
TRBV14	TRBJ1-2	NA	NA	CASSQDGRYGYTF	TGTGCCAGCAGCCAAGATGGCCGGTATGGCTACACCTTC
TRBV7-2	TRBJ1-2	NA	NA	CASSLQDYYGYTF	TGTGCCAGCAGTTTACAGGATTACTATGGCTACACCTTC
TRBV19	TRBJ1-3	NA	NA	CASSRGSGNTIYF	TGTGCCAGTAGCAGGGGATCCGGAAACACCATATATTTT
TRBV5-1	TRBJ1-4	NA	NA	CASSEGATNEKLFF	TGCGCCAGCAGTGAGGGGGCAACTAATGAAAAACTGTTTTTT
TRBV7-3	TRBJ1-3	NA	NA	CASSFPTTAIYF	TGTGCCAGCAGCTTCCCGACGACTGCCATATATTTT